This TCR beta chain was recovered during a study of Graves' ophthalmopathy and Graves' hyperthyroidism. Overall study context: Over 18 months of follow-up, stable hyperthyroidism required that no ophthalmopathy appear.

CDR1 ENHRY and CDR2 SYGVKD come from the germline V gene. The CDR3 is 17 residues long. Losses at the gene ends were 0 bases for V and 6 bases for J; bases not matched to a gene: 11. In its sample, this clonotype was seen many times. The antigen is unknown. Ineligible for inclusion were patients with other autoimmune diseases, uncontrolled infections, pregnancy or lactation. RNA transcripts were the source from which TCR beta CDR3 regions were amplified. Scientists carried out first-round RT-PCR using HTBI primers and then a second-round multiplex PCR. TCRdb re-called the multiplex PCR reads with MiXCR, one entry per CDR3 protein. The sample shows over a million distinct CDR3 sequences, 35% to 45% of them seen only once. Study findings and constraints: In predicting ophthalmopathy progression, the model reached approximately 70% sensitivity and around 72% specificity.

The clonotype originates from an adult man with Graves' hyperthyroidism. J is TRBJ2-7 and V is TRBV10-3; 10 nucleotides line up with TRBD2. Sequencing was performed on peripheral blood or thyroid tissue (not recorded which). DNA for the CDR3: TGTGCCATCAGTGAGTCCCCCGGGCTAGCGGGAGTAAGCGAGCAGTACTTC. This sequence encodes CAISESPGLAGVSEQYF.